Presented here are 19 T cell receptor beta chains from one specimen sequenced in a study of tumor-infiltrating lymphocytes in localized non-small cell lung cancer. Profiled with immunoSEQ multiplex PCR; TCRdb holds only in-frame clones, not every one. This table has 11,000 or so clones, less than 80% appearing once. The sample was uninvolved lung tissue not adjacent to the tumor. The receptors derive from a human donor with non-small cell lung cancer.

A few counts support this clone. V is TRBV7-9 and J is TRBJ1-6; 8 positions match TRBD1. Germline V gene lookup returns CDR1 SEHNR and CDR2 FQNEAQ (reference sequence). The CDR3 length is 15 residues. The V gene end was trimmed by 5 bases and the J gene end by 10 bases; junction bases not matched to a gene: 10. The CDR3, as DNA: TGTGCCAGCAGCGTGCAGGGACAGGAGGGCTCACCCCTCCACTTT. It translates to CASSVQGQEGSPLHF.

V is TRBV29-1 and J is TRBJ1-1; tentatively, D is TRBD1 (6 bases). Looked up from germline, CDR1 is SQVTM and CDR2 is ANQGSEA. This CDR3 has 13 residues. The ends were cut back, 8 bases at V and 4 bases at J, with 17 bases in the middle. CDR3 in amino acids: CSLRVSGVTEAFF. The CDR3 bases are TGCAGCCTCCGGGTGTCAGGGGTCACTGAAGCTTTCTTT.

CDR3 nucleotides: TGTGCCAGCAGCCACGAGGGTTACGAGCAGTACTTC. Protein: CASSHEGYEQYF. This rearrangement joins TRBV11-2 to TRBJ2-7, with D perhaps TRBD2 (5 bases). V gave up 5 bases and J gave up 4 bases, with 9 bases separating them. This CDR3 has 12 amino acids. CDR1 SGHAT and CDR2 FQNNGV come from the germline V gene. Complete variable domain (other parts from reference TRBV11-2 and TRBJ2-7): EAGVAQSPRYKIIEKRQSVAFWCNPISGHATLYWYQQILGQGPKLLIQFQNNGVVDDSQLPKDRFSAERLKGVDSTLKIQPAKLEDSAVYLCASSHEGYEQYFGPGTRLTVT.

This chain uses TRBV4-3 with TRBJ1-5, with D perhaps matching TRBD1 (6 bases). Trimming left V 1 base short and J 0 bases short, with 7 bases between. This CDR3 contains 15 residues. Germline CDR1 is LGHNA and CDR2 is YSLEER. The CDR3: CASSQGTDSNQPQHF. CDR3 nucleotide sequence: TGCGCCAGCAGCCAAGGGACAGATAGCAATCAGCCCCAGCATTTT.

The rearrangement joins TRBV19 to TRBJ2-3, with no clear D. CDR3 length: 14 residues. V dropped 3 bases and J dropped 3 bases, with 10 bases sitting between them. CDR1 and CDR2 (germline): LNHDA, SQIVND (reference sequence). In DNA, the CDR3 is TGTGCCAGTAGTATCCTCGGAAGTACAGATACGCAGTATTTT. Protein: CASSILGSTDTQYF. Variable domain in full (rest from reference TRBV19 and TRBJ2-3): DGGITQSPKYLFRKEGQNVTLSCEQNLNHDAMYWYRQDPGQGLRLIYYSQIVNDFQKGDIAEGYSVSREKKESFPLTVTSAQKNPTAFYLCASSILGSTDTQYFGPGTRLTVL.

The chain couples TRBV19 to TRBJ2-1; D may correspond to TRBD1 or TRBD2 (5 bases each). Per germline, CDR1 LNHDA and CDR2 SQIVND (reference sequence). This CDR3 has 15 residues. Between the trimmed V and J ends, which lost 5 bases and 10 bases, there was a span of 21 bases. The CDR3 DNA follows: TGTGCCAGTAGTCAAGTAGAGGGGCTGGTCTGGGAGCAGTTCTTC. Protein product: CASSQVEGLVWEQFF.

This chain uses TRBV11-2 with TRBJ1-5, with D uncertain. The CDR3 consists of 14 residues. The V gene lost 0 bases and the J gene lost 6 bases, with 9 bases spanning the gap. Germline values: CDR1 SGHAT, CDR2 FQNNGV. In nucleotides, the CDR3 is TGTGCCAGCAGCTTAGATGGGTTTGTTCAGCCCCAGCATTTT. Translation gives CASSLDGFVQPQHF.

The genes are TRBV11-2 and TRBJ2-3; D may match TRBD1 or TRBD2 (5 bases each). Germline V gives CDR1 SGHAT, CDR2 FQNNGV. The CDR3 is made up of 15 amino acids. The V end was cut by 6 bases, the J end by 2 bases, with 15 bases between. DNA for the CDR3: TGTGCCAGCAGGATTGCCCAGGGAGACACAGATACGCAGTATTTT. Amino acid sequence: CASRIAQGDTDTQYF.

This clone occurred a few times. The rearrangement links TRBV6-4 to TRBJ2-1, with a tentative D call TRBD1 (6 bases). In germline, CDR1 is MRHNA, CDR2 SNTAGT. This CDR3 spans 14 amino acids. V was shortened by 2 bases and J by 7 bases, with 12 bases between the two germline ends. The CDR3 region is CASSDPRGGNEQFF. As DNA, the CDR3 is TGTGCCAGCAGTGACCCCAGGGGTGGAAATGAGCAGTTCTTC.

The chain couples TRBV5-1 to TRBJ2-5, with 9 bases matching TRBD1. The DNA end lines up better with TRBJ2-7; the J call may be wrong. There are 16 residues in the CDR3. Germline V gene data show CDR1 as SGHRS and CDR2 as YFSETQ. The CDR3 nucleotides read TGCGCCAGCAGCTCTGAACCCGGGACAGGGTACTCCGAGCAGTACTTC. Protein: CASSSEPGTGYSEQYF.

The chain has TRBV9 and TRBJ1-1; D unclear. Trimming stripped 0 bases from V and 4 bases from J, with 7 bases between. The germline gives CDR1 SGDLS, CDR2 YYNGEE. The CDR3 is made up of 13 amino acids. CDR3 sequence (DNA): TGTGCCAGCAGCGTAGGGCCGCTCACTGAAGCTTTCTTT. It specifies CASSVGPLTEAFF.

The chain combines TRBV7-8 with TRBJ1-5; unclear D gene. V lost 1 base and J lost 6, with 10 bases in between. Germline V gene data show CDR1 as SGHVS and CDR2 as FQNEAQ. CDR3 size: 14 residues. CDR3 sequence reads: CASSLVIRGQPQHF. In DNA, the CDR3 is TGTGCCAGCAGCTTAGTAATCAGAGGTCAGCCCCAGCATTTT.

The rearrangement joins TRBV4-2 to TRBJ2-7; D is perhaps TRBD2 (5 bases). V was pared by 0 bases and J by 4 bases, with 13 bases between. The CDR3 totals 15 residues. CDR1 LGHNA and CDR2 YNFKEQ come from the germline V gene. The CDR3 here is CASSQDWPGGYEQYF. DNA of the CDR3: TGTGCCAGCAGCCAAGATTGGCCGGGCGGGTACGAGCAGTACTTC.

The chain combines TRBV21-1 with TRBJ2-3; the table calls TRBD1, which could not be checked here. TRBV21-1 is shown as a pseudogene. This CDR3 region has 12 residues. CDR3 loop: CASGRGTDTQYF. The CDR3 region has the DNA TGTGCCAGTGGCAGGGGCACAGATACGCAGTATTTT.

The chain is built from TRBV10-3 and TRBJ1-1; 9 nucleotides align to TRBD1. The CDR3 spans 14 residues. Per the germline V gene, CDR1 is ENHRY and CDR2 is SYGVKD. Trimming took 2 bases from V and 6 from J; bases not matched to a gene: 4. The chain's CDR3 is CAISEGQGTAEAFF. The CDR3 region has the DNA TGTGCCATCAGTGAGGGACAGGGGACCGCTGAAGCTTTCTTT.

The J gene is TRBJ2-7, the V gene TRBV12-5, with 9 nucleotides matching TRBD2. Per germline, CDR1 LGHNT and CDR2 FRNRAP. The CDR3 is 19 amino acids. J lost 1 base, V lost 3 bases, and 16 bases had no gene match. This CDR3 is CASGFDRVSDLAGSYEQYF. CDR3 sequence (DNA): TGTGCTAGTGGTTTTGACAGGGTAAGCGACCTAGCGGGGTCCTACGAGCAGTACTTC.

V and J are TRBV11-3 and TRBJ2-1, with D maybe TRBD1 (5 bases). Trimming left V 2 bases short and J 5 bases short, with 7 bases between. Germline CDR1 and CDR2: SGHNT and YENEEA. This CDR3 contains 13 residues. DNA of the CDR3: TGTGCCAGCAGCTTAAACAGGAACAATGAGCAGTTCTTC. It yields the protein CASSLNRNNEQFF.

In its sample, this clone was seen a few times. The chain is built from TRBV9 and TRBJ1-1; 7 bases are shared with TRBD1. Germline-derived CDR1 and CDR2 are SGDLS and YYNGEE. The CDR3 covers 15 residues. Losses at the gene ends were 0 bases for V and 1 base for J; bases not matched to a gene: 3. CDR3 loop: CASSVGGTANTEAFF. In DNA, the CDR3 is TGTGCCAGCAGCGTAGGAGGGACAGCGAACACTGAAGCTTTCTTT.

This chain connects TRBV7-2 to TRBJ2-5; no reliable D call. Germline V gives CDR1 SGHTA, CDR2 FQGNSA. The germline V and J ends were trimmed by 5 bases and 5 bases, with 15 bases remaining between them. This CDR3 region has 14 residues. CDR3: CASSPRVVSETQYF. CDR3 nucleotides: TGTGCCAGCAGCCCCCGGGTAGTGTCGGAGACCCAGTACTTC. The variable domain in full, with the rest retrieved from reference TRBV7-2 and TRBJ2-5, is GAGVSQSPSNKVTEKGKDVELRCDPISGHTALYWYRQSLGQGLEFLIYFQGNSAPDKSGLPSDRFSAERTGGSVSTLTIQRTQQEDSAVYLCASSPRVVSETQYFGPGTRLLVL.